A selection of T cell receptor beta chains follows, all from one sample in a study of blood T cell repertoires in COVID-19. Assay used: immunoSEQ multiplex PCR; TCRdb lists only in-frame clones, some missing. The sample records approximately 170,000 clones, around 86% being singletons. The sequencing input was peripheral blood. The receptors derive from a woman in her sixties or seventies with COVID-19, enrolled during active disease. The CDR3 runs from the conserved cysteine through the conserved F or W. A D gene is named only where the DNA matches it firmly. Some rows have no size entry. The others give once, few or many, or a class for an expanded clone.

TRBJ2-1	NA	TRBV7-2	NA	CASRKGGGNEQFF	TGTGCCAGCAGGAAGGGAGGGGGTAATGAGCAGTTCTTC
TRBJ1-5	NA	TRBV6-5	NA	CASSPLGQPKAQHF	TGTGCCAGCAGCCCCCTCGGACAGCCTAAGGCCCAGCATTTT
TRBJ2-3	NA	TRBV28	NA	CASRQITDTQYF	TGTGCCAGCAGACAAATCACAGATACGCAGTATTTT
TRBJ2-1	NA	TRBV5-1	NA	CASSPLIASLYNEQFF	TGCGCCAGCAGCCCTCTCATAGCGAGTCTCTACAATGAGCAGTTCTTC
TRBJ2-1	TRBD2	TRBV10-2	NA	CASSERLAGGVKFF	TGCGCCAGCAGTGAGCGACTAGCGGGAGGGGTTAAGTTCTTC
TRBJ2-1	NA	TRBV5-1	NA	CASSFSLQRSSYNEQFF	TGCGCCAGCAGCTTCTCCCTCCAGCGGAGCTCCTACAATGAGCAGTTCTTC
TRBJ1-3	TRBD1	TRBV2	few	CASTLGQTGNTIYF	TGTGCCAGCACCCTGGGACAGACCGGAAACACCATATATTTT
TRBJ2-1	TRBD1	TRBV9	NA	CASSPGQGELGEQFF	TGTGCCAGCAGCCCGGGACAGGGTGAGTTGGGTGAGCAGTTCTTC
TRBJ2-7	NA	TRBV6-6	once	CASSYSPRGSYEQYF	TGTGCCAGCAGTTACTCTCCCAGGGGCTCCTACGAGCAGTACTTC
TRBJ2-7	TRBD1	TRBV5-4	NA	CASSFQDRGNEQYF	TGTGCCAGCAGCTTCCAGGACAGGGGCAACGAGCAGTACTTC
TRBJ1-1	TRBD1	TRBV10-3	once	CAIRDGQGVEAFF	TGTGCCATCAGGGACGGACAGGGTGTTGAAGCTTTCTTT
TRBJ1-2	TRBD1	TRBV5-5	NA	CASSSRTGGNYGYTF	TGTGCCAGCAGCTCCAGGACAGGGGGCAACTATGGCTACACCTTC
TRBJ2-1	TRBD2	TRBV28	few	CASSWGLERVKDEQFF	TGTGCCAGCAGCTGGGGACTAGAAAGAGTGAAGGATGAGCAGTTCTTC
TRBJ1-5	NA	TRBV5-1	NA	CASSPLGGKGQPQHF	TGCGCCAGCAGCCCTCTAGGAGGTAAAGGTCAGCCCCAGCATTTT
TRBJ2-1	TRBD1	TRBV5-6	NA	CASSLAGQGAGEQFF	TGTGCCAGCAGCTTGGCGGGACAGGGGGCAGGTGAGCAGTTCTTC
TRBJ2-5	NA	TRBV21-1	NA	CASSRLGLAGRETQYF	TGTGCCAGCAGCAGATTGGGACTAGCGGGAAGGGAGACCCAGTACTTC
TRBJ1-2	NA	TRBV5-1	NA	CASSLEGPGPNGYTF	TGCGCCAGCAGCTTGGAGGGGCCAGGCCCGAATGGCTACACCTTC
TRBJ1-1	NA	TRBV11-3	few	CASSSTGAPSKAFF	TGTGCCAGCAGCTCGACAGGAGCCCCAAGCAAAGCTTTCTTT
TRBJ1-5	TRBD1	TRBV7-2	NA	CASSLAVTGNQPQHF	TGTGCCAGCAGCTTAGCGGTGACAGGGAATCAGCCCCAGCATTTT
TRBJ2-7	TRBD1	TRBV6-2/TRBV6-3	NA	CASSWDSGRDEQYF	TGTGCCAGCAGTTGGGACAGTGGTCGGGACGAGCAGTACTTC
TRBJ1-5	NA	TRBV28	NA	CASSLLVRGSNQPQHF	TGTGCCAGCAGTTTATTGGTAAGGGGGAGCAATCAGCCCCAGCATTTT
TRBJ1-6	NA	TRBV7-3	once	CASSLSGSPFSPLHF	TGTGCCAGCAGCTTATCAGGTTCCCCTTTTTCACCCCTCCACTTT
TRBJ2-2	TRBD2	TRBV19	NA	CASSVAGGQTGELFF	TGTGCCAGTAGTGTAGCGGGAGGACAAACCGGGGAGCTGTTTTTT
TRBJ1-6	NA	TRBV27	once	CASTSWGAGDNSPLHF	TGTGCCAGCACCTCTTGGGGAGCAGGGGATAATTCACCCCTCCACTTT
TRBJ1-4	NA	TRBV4-2	NA	CASTNSEWVGREKLFF	TGTGCCAGCACTAACTCGGAGTGGGTCGGCCGTGAAAAACTGTTTTTT
TRBJ1-1	NA	TRBV4-3	NA	CASSLRDTEAFF	TGCGCCAGCAGCCTCCGGGATACTGAAGCTTTCTTT
TRBJ1-1	NA	TRBV30	NA	CAWSTGGNTEAFF	TGTGCCTGGAGTACGGGGGGGAACACTGAAGCTTTCTTT
TRBJ2-1	TRBD2	TRBV4-1	NA	CASSQYDREGNEQFF	TGCGCCAGCAGCCAATACGACCGGGAGGGCAATGAGCAGTTCTTC